The TCR beta chain described here comes from a study of shared clonotypes between healthy human individuals. Study background: Per donor, CD8 memory used one plate, CD8 naive used two, CD4 memory used three and CD4 naive used three.

Germline V CDR1 and CDR2: MDHEN, SYDVKM. The CDR3 spans 14 residues. V lost 3 bases, J lost 5 bases, and 13 bases lay in between. Study-wide results and limits: A few donors showed sharing of approximately 5% of naive CD4 clonotypes.

Positively selected for CCR7, the CD45RO-negative cells used as naive CD8 cells excluded terminally differentiated effector memory CD45RA+ cells. A deep-level run was used for the assay. Original methodology: There were no quality scores in the junction-only immunoSEQ sequences, so filtering differed. The table came from immunoSEQ multiplex PCR; TCRdb's copy has only in-frame clones and leaves some out. V and J calls and clone size follow that table, whereas D and trimming were derived from the DNA. The sample includes about 2.1 million clones, around 93% of them seen just once. Concerning this clone: Its matching antigen is unknown.

Specimen: naive CD8+ T cells from PBMCs. The genes are TRBV28 and TRBJ2-5; D gene uncertain. This TCR was recovered from a young man in good health. Some clones in this sample may be carry-over from other donors' samples. The CDR3 region is CASSFGSVGETQYF. The DNA for the CDR3 is TGTGCCAGCAGTTTCGGATCGGTAGGGGAGACCCAGTACTTC. The full variable domain, rest sourced from reference TRBV28 and TRBJ2-5, is DVKVTQSSRYLVKRTGEKVFLECVQDMDHENMFWYRQDPGLGLRLIYFSYDVKMKEKGDIPEGYSVSREKKERFSLILESASTNQTSMYLCASSFGSVGETQYFGPGTRLLVL.